This T cell receptor beta chain comes out of a study of PD-L1 blockade in urothelial cancer listed by TCRdb under 2017. Describing the broader study: Therapy was started in the mid-2010s for all patients, and atezolizumab 1,200 mg was administered intravenously every 3 weeks. In the same patients, pretreatment tumors underwent whole exome sequencing and RNA sequencing in addition to TCR sequencing. Fewer than ten patients achieved durable clinical benefit and approximately 20 did not. An exploratory multi-omic analysis was conducted of the somatic, immune and clinical correlates of response to PD-L1 blockade with atezolizumab in urothelial cancer. Blood samples gave median yields of approximately 130,000 T cells and 82,636 unique TCRs, along with a median clonality of roughly 0.08. Some 30 patients had pretreatment blood TCR-seq, about 24 had at least one posttreatment blood collection, and about 24 had tumor TCR-seq. Pretreatment tumor samples, along with matched peripheral blood serially collected before and after atezolizumab treatment, were subjected to TCR sequencing. Durable clinical benefit was defined as a progression-free survival longer than 6 months, and TCR features were additionally tested against progression-free survival and overall survival. Blood samples were analyzed at two time points: 3 weeks after treatment start (second dose) and 6 weeks after treatment start. An ECOG performance status of 0 or 1 was recorded for the patients, and 0 to 3 prior chemotherapy regimens had been received by the patients. About 90% of the roughly 29 patients were males with bladder-origin urothelial cancer, and about 60% of the roughly 29 reported a prior smoking history.

From the cysteine up to the phenylalanine, the CDR3 has a length of 13 residues. CDR3 DNA is the only sequence kept; it has 39 bases, read in frame from the first base. The junction carries 11 bases between V and J, which are trimmed by 8 bases and 2 bases respectively. As encoded in the germline V gene, CDR1 is SGHDN while CDR2 is FVKESK. The cohort included 29 patients with locally advanced or metastatic urothelial carcinoma who were treated at Memorial Sloan Kettering on a trial protocol. Peripheral blood mononuclear cells were collected pretreatment and during treatment, with between 1 and 8 total time points per patient. The Qiagen DNeasy Blood extraction kit was used to purify genomic DNA from total PBMCs and from tumor samples. Collected pretreatment and during treatment, PBMCs were isolated and stored as previously described. Synthetic TCR analog templates were spiked into each PCR to estimate absolute template abundance from read counts. Using the immunoSEQ assay, TCRbeta CDR3 regions were amplified from genomic DNA with bias-controlled V and J gene primers. Rearranged TCRbeta segments were sequenced at approximately 20X coverage. In the original analysis: Clustering was used to correct sequencing errors, and CDR3s were annotated against IMGT so that V, D and J genes could be assigned. Out-of-frame and stop-codon sequences were excluded, and only productive TCRbeta rearrangements were used in downstream analyses. Clonality was computed as one minus Shannon entropy normalized by the log of the number of unique productive sequences. Fisher's exact test with Benjamini-Hochberg correction, using a cutoff of adjusted p below 0.01, was how clones that differed between time points or between blood and tumor were identified. TCRdb provides this immuneACCESS table in a form limited to in-frame rearrangements. Some clones are lacking; in checked studies, under half of them reflect an unresolved V gene, and why the rest are absent is not known. D and trimming were read from the DNA, whereas the V and J calls and clone size are those reported in that table. Within this sample are 70,000 to 90,000 clones, with 82% of them counted one time only. The top ten constitute approximately 9.5% of the sample.

Study-wide findings and limitations: A pretreatment peripheral blood TCR clonality below the median was linked to improved progression-free and overall survival. Among patients with durable benefit, tumor-associated TCR clones showed greater expansion in peripheral blood 3 weeks after treatment started (n ≈ 23, p = 0.022). Because the sample size was small (n ≈ 29) and many exploratory analyses were performed, the results are intended to be hypothesis-generating.

As regards this clone: The antigen this receptor binds is unknown. Per-base qualities were not stored, and no clone one base away is much larger.

The receptor chain draws on TRBV14 and TRBJ2-3; there is no confident call for the D gene. The clonotype was recovered from a man in his 70s with urothelial cancer. Material: PBMCs, obtained around atezolizumab (anti-PD-L1) treatment. CDR3 sequence: CASGTAFTDTQYF. The base sequence is TGTGCCAGCGGTACAGCCTTCACAGATACGCAGTATTTT.